A single sample gave rise to the 27 T cell receptor beta chains below, sequenced in a study of blood T cell repertoires in COVID-19 (TCRdb year 2020). The library was prepared using the immunoSEQ multiplex PCR assay. TCRdb's version of the immuneACCESS table is confined to in-frame rearrangements and falls short of the full clone set. An unresolved V gene accounts for under half of the shortfall where checked; the remainder is of unknown origin. The sample has 150,000 or so clones on record, around 89% of them singletons. In total, the top ten clones hold around 15% of the sample. The sequenced sample consisted of peripheral blood. The receptors were sampled from a man younger than 30 with COVID-19, enrolled during active disease.

This chain joins TRBV5-4 and TRBJ2-6; D is unresolved. The germline CDR1 and CDR2 sequences are SGHNT and YYREEE (reference sequence). The CDR3 covers 15 residues. Trimming left V 1 base short and J 2 bases short, with 7 bases between. Here the CDR3 reads CASSLYGPGANVLTF. CDR3 DNA sequence: TGTGCCAGCAGCTTGTATGGCCCTGGGGCCAACGTCCTGACTTTC. Complete variable domain (other parts from reference TRBV5-4 and TRBJ2-6): ETGVTQSPTHLIKTRGQQVTLRCSSQSGHNTVSWYQQALGQGPQFIFQYYREEENGRGNFPPRFSGLQFPNYSSELNVNALELDDSALYLCASSLYGPGANVLTFGAGSRLTVL.

The rearrangement uses TRBV9 and TRBJ2-3; no reliable D call. CDR3 length equals 15 residues. CDR1 and CDR2 (germline): SGDLS, YYNGEE. Trimming pared 0 bases from V and 4 bases from J, leaving 12 bases between. The CDR3 coding sequence is TGTGCCAGCAGCGTAGCTCGACACTCGGCAGATACGCAGTATTTT. Protein: CASSVARHSADTQYF.

The gene calls are TRBV24-1 and TRBJ2-1, with 9 bases that match TRBD1. V shed 7 bases and J 3 bases; nucleotides not matched to a gene: 9. The germline CDR1 and CDR2 sequences are KGHDR and SFDVKD. This CDR3 has 16 amino acids. In nucleotides, the CDR3 is TGTGCCACCAGCACCCGGACAGGGGATTACTACAATGAGCAGTTCTTC. It codes for CATSTRTGDYYNEQFF.

The chain is built from TRBV19 and TRBJ1-5, with 7 positions matching TRBD1. Losses at the gene ends were 8 bases for V and 1 base for J; bases not matched to a gene: 5. CDR1 and CDR2 (germline): LNHDA, SQIVND (reference sequence). The CDR3 sequence is 14 residues long. Here the CDR3 DNA reads TGTGCCAGTGACAGGGCCGTCAGCAATCAGCCCCAGCATTTT. It specifies CASDRAVSNQPQHF.

The chain uses TRBV29-1 and TRBJ2-3; 7 positions agree with TRBD2. The germline V gene encodes CDR1 SQVTM and CDR2 ANQGSEA. This CDR3 has 15 amino acids. Trimming cost V 7 bases and J 0 bases; bases outside gene matches: 10. This CDR3 is CSAGLPAGSTDTQYF. The CDR3 DNA sequence: TGCAGCGCCGGACTCCCAGCGGGGAGCACAGATACGCAGTATTTT.

The genes are TRBV30 and TRBJ1-6, with D hard to call. Trimming took off 0 bases at V and 7 bases at J, with 10 bases between the two ends. The CDR3 has 14 amino acids. CDR1 GTSNPN and CDR2 SVGIG come from the germline V gene (reference sequence). CDR3 amino acids: CAWSVQFKNSPLHF. DNA of the CDR3: TGTGCCTGGAGTGTACAGTTCAAGAATTCACCCCTCCACTTT.

The V call is TRBV11-3, the J call TRBJ2-1; 10 nucleotides line up with TRBD1. The CDR3 length is 17 residues. The V gene's germline CDR1 is SGHNT and CDR2 YENEEA. Trimming removed 4 bases from V and 5 bases from J; junction bases left unmatched: 11. The CDR3 loop reads CASSSPSGDRGNNEQFF. As DNA, the CDR3 is TGTGCCAGCAGCTCCCCCTCGGGGGACAGGGGTAACAATGAGCAGTTCTTC. The complete variable domain, with remaining parts taken from reference TRBV11-3 and TRBJ2-1, reads EAGVVQSPRYKIIEKKQPVAFWCNPISGHNTLYWYLQNLGQGPELLIRYENEEAVDDSQLPKDRFSAERLKGVDSTLKIQPAELGDSAVYLCASSSPSGDRGNNEQFFGPGTRLTVL.

J is TRBJ2-3 and V is TRBV30, with 11 bases matching TRBD2. The CDR3 covers 18 residues. V was pared by 0 bases and J by 2 bases, with 10 bases of the junction left unmatched. CDR1 and CDR2 from the germline V gene are GTSNPN and SVGIG (reference sequence). CDR3 residues: CAWSVLSGRAKFTDTQYF. The CDR3 DNA is TGTGCCTGGAGTGTACTTAGCGGGAGGGCCAAATTCACAGATACGCAGTATTTT.

V is TRBV27 and J is TRBJ2-7, with TRBD2 identical over 8 bases. The CDR3 runs to 14 residues. CDR1 and CDR2 (germline): MNHEY, SMNVEV (reference sequence). V trimming: 5 bases; J trimming: 3 bases; junction bases outside the gene matches: 6. The CDR3 nucleotides are TGTGCCAGCAGTACCAGGACTAGCAGCTACGAGCAGTACTTC. Translating it yields CASSTRTSSYEQYF.

The V call is TRBV5-6, the J call TRBJ1-1; perhaps TRBD1 as D (6 bases). V gave up 2 bases and J gave up 0 bases, with 11 bases separating them. The CDR3 loop spans 15 amino acids. The germline CDR1 and CDR2 sequences are SGHDT and YYEEEE. The CDR3 nucleotides are TGTGCCAGCAGCTTACCGGACAGTATGAACACTGAAGCTTTCTTT. It encodes CASSLPDSMNTEAFF.

This clone was seen only a few times. V and J are TRBV29-1 and TRBJ2-1; D ambiguous. The CDR3 loop spans 13 amino acids. Germline V gene sequence: CDR1 SQVTM, CDR2 ANQGSEA. V shed 4 bases and J shed 0 bases, with 7 bases lying between them. The CDR3 bases are TGCAGCGTTGTTCCTATCTCCTACAATGAGCAGTTCTTC. Amino acid sequence: CSVVPISYNEQFF.

In this sample, this clone turned up once. V and J are TRBV9 and TRBJ2-3; D might be TRBD2 (6 bases). CDR3 length equals 15 residues. Germline V gene data show CDR1 as SGDLS and CDR2 as YYNGEE. V lost 3 bases, J lost 2 bases, and 13 bases lay in between. In nucleotides, the CDR3 is TGTGCCAGCAGCGCTACTAGCAGAACCACAGATACGCAGTATTTT. Translating gives CASSATSRTTDTQYF.

This rearrangement joins TRBV28 to TRBJ2-1; TRBD1 matches 8 bases. The trim removed 10 bases at V and 2 bases at J, leaving 13 bases unmatched. Looked up from germline, CDR1 is MDHEN and CDR2 is SYDVKM. This CDR3 has 16 residues. This chain's CDR3 is CATTSGGMETYNEQFF. DNA for the CDR3: TGTGCCACCACGTCAGGGGGCATGGAAACCTACAATGAGCAGTTCTTC.

J is TRBJ2-7 and V is TRBV3-1 (or the pseudogene TRBV3-2); possibly TRBD1 for D (6 bases). The germline V gene has CDR1 LGHDT and CDR2 YNNKEL (reference sequence). The CDR3 totals 14 residues. The ends were cut back, 0 bases at V and 4 bases at J, with 10 bases in the middle. CDR3 amino acids: CASSQDRGDYEQYF. As DNA, the CDR3 is TGTGCCAGCAGCCAAGACAGGGGAGATTACGAGCAGTACTTC.

The gene calls are TRBV28 and TRBJ2-2; D is possibly TRBD2 (5 bases). Germline V lookup: CDR1 MDHEN, CDR2 SYDVKM. This CDR3 comprises 14 residues. The germline V and J ends were trimmed by 3 bases and 1 base, with 6 bases remaining between them. The CDR3 region is CASSFEGNTGELFF. The CDR3 DNA reads as TGTGCCAGCAGTTTTGAGGGGAACACCGGGGAGCTGTTTTTT. Full variable domain (outside the CDR3, taken from reference TRBV28 and TRBJ2-2): DVKVTQSSRYLVKRTGEKVFLECVQDMDHENMFWYRQDPGLGLRLIYFSYDVKMKEKGDIPEGYSVSREKKERFSLILESASTNQTSMYLCASSFEGNTGELFFGEGSRLTVL.

This clone was seen just once. This chain connects TRBV15 to TRBJ2-1; 13 bases align to TRBD2. The CDR3 has 16 amino acids. J lost 6 bases, V lost 1 base, and 3 bases had no gene match. Germline values: CDR1 LNHNV, CDR2 YYDKDF (reference sequence). CDR3 protein: CATSRGTSGRSNEQFF. CDR3 bases: TGTGCCACCAGCAGAGGGACTAGCGGGAGAAGCAATGAGCAGTTCTTC.

This chain uses TRBV9 with TRBJ2-5, with TRBD1 as a possible D gene (5 bases). Germline assignment: CDR1 SGDLS and CDR2 YYNGEE. This CDR3 spans 16 amino acids. The V and J ends lost 4 bases and 0 bases respectively, with 16 bases between them. The CDR3 spells CASSSRQPEDQETQYF. As DNA, the CDR3 is TGTGCCAGCAGCTCCAGACAGCCAGAGGACCAAGAGACCCAGTACTTC.

The V call is TRBV27, the J call TRBJ2-1; 13 bases map to TRBD2. J lost 7 bases, V lost 3 bases, and 12 bases had no gene match. The germline CDR1 and CDR2 sequences are MNHEY and SMNVEV (reference sequence). The CDR3 runs 18 residues. As DNA, the CDR3 is TGTGCCAGCAGTTTTGTCGGGACTAGCGGGAAATTTAGGAATGAGCAGTTCTTC. It specifies CASSFVGTSGKFRNEQFF.

V is TRBV6-6 and J is TRBJ1-2, with no clear D. This CDR3 is built from 12 residues. V lost 7 bases and J lost 7, with 13 bases in between. Germline V gene data show CDR1 as MNHNY and CDR2 as SVGAGI (reference sequence). In DNA form, the CDR3 reads TGTGCCAGCACGGTCGAGGAGACTGGCTACACCTTC. Translation gives CASTVEETGYTF.

The rearrangement joins TRBV9 to TRBJ2-1; 9 bases line up with TRBD2. CDR3 size: 18 residues. V was clipped by 0 bases and J by 2 bases; unmatched bases: 9. Germline CDR1 and CDR2: SGDLS and YYNGEE. DNA of the CDR3: TGTGCCAGCAGCGTAGCCCCTAGCGGGATAATCACCTACAATGAGCAGTTCTTC. It translates to CASSVAPSGIITYNEQFF.

The chain employs TRBV27 and TRBJ2-1, with D hard to call. Between the trimmed V and J ends, which lost 2 bases and 4 bases, there was a span of 9 bases. CDR3 length: 14 amino acids. CDR1 and CDR2 from the germline V gene are MNHEY and SMNVEV (reference sequence). CDR3 loop: CASSLSVVYNEQFF. CDR3 DNA sequence: TGTGCCAGCAGTTTAAGTGTAGTATACAATGAGCAGTTCTTC.

The chain links TRBV10-3 to TRBJ2-2, with 15 positions matching TRBD2. Germline V gene sequence: CDR1 ENHRY, CDR2 SYGVKD. J was trimmed by 6 bases and V by 8 bases; bases with no gene match: 4. There are 15 residues in the CDR3. CDR3 residues: CAIPGLAGGSGELFF. The CDR3 DNA is TGTGCCATCCCGGGACTAGCGGGAGGTTCCGGGGAGCTGTTTTTT.

J is TRBJ2-3 and V is TRBV29-1, with 7 bases matching TRBD2. Germline V gene lookup returns CDR1 SQVTM and CDR2 ANQGSEA. V was clipped by 0 bases and J by 4 bases; unmatched bases: 7. The CDR3 is 15 amino acids. The DNA of the CDR3 is TGCAGCGTTGAAGAAGGCAGGGAGGGAGCAGATACGCAGTATTTT. This translates into CSVEEGREGADTQYF.

The chain combines TRBV5-6 with TRBJ1-2; a possible D gene is TRBD1 (6 bases). This CDR3 is built from 14 residues. Looked up from germline, CDR1 is SGHDT and CDR2 is YYEEEE. V lost 2 bases, J lost 6 bases, and 14 bases lay in between. The CDR3, as DNA: TGTGCCAGCAGCTTCCCAGGGGAATTCCATGGCTACACCTTC. Its protein product is CASSFPGEFHGYTF.

The chain is built from TRBV11-2 and TRBJ2-3; D is ambiguous. The germline gives CDR1 SGHAT, CDR2 FQNNGV. CDR3 length equals 14 residues. Trimming pared 3 bases from V and 2 bases from J, leaving 9 bases between. The CDR3: CASSFGALTDTQYF. The DNA for the CDR3 is TGTGCCAGCAGCTTTGGAGCCCTCACAGATACGCAGTATTTT. Based on the CDR3 plus reference TRBV11-2 and TRBJ2-3, the full variable domain is EAGVAQSPRYKIIEKRQSVAFWCNPISGHATLYWYQQILGQGPKLLIQFQNNGVVDDSQLPKDRFSAERLKGVDSTLKIQPAKLEDSAVYLCASSFGALTDTQYFGPGTRLTVL.

The V call is TRBV5-6, the J call TRBJ2-7; weak D call: TRBD2 (5 bases). This CDR3 spans 14 amino acids. Trimming pared 0 bases from V and 4 bases from J, leaving 11 bases between. Germline values: CDR1 SGHDT, CDR2 YYEEEE. In nucleotides, the CDR3 is TGTGCCAGCAGCTTGGCCAGCGGACCTTACGAGCAGTACTTC. Translated, it gives CASSLASGPYEQYF. The full variable domain, its missing parts supplied by reference TRBV5-6 and TRBJ2-7, is DAGVTQSPTHLIKTRGQQVTLRCSPKSGHDTVSWYQQALGQGPQFIFQYYEEEERQRGNFPDRFSGHQFPNYSSELNVNALLLGDSALYLCASSLASGPYEQYFGPGTRLTVT.

The CDR3 bases are TGTGCCTGGAGTCCTCAAACGCCGCAGGGGCCAGATACGCAGTATTTT. Residues: CAWSPQTPQGPDTQYF. The rearrangement joins TRBV30 to TRBJ2-3, with D maybe TRBD1 (6 bases). With 2 bases removed from V and 4 bases from J, the gap between germline ends came to 19 bases. In germline, CDR1 is GTSNPN, CDR2 SVGIG (reference sequence). This CDR3 is 16 amino acids long.